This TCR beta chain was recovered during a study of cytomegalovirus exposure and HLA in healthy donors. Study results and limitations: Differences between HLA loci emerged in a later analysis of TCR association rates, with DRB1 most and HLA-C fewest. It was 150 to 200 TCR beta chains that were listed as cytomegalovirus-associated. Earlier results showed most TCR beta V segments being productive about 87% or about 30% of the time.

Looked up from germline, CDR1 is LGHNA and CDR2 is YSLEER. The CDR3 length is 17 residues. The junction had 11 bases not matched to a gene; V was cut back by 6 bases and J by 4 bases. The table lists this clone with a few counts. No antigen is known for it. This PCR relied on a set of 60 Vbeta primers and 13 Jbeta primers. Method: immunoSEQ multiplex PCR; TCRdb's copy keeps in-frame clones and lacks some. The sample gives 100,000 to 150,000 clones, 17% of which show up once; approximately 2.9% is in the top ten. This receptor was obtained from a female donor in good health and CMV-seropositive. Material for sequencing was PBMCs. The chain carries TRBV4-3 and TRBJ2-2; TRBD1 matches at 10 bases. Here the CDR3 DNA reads TGCGCCAGCAGTCGAAAACTCGGGACAGGGGTCACCGGGGAGCTGTTTTTT. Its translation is CASSRKLGTGVTGELFF.